The 13 T cell receptor beta chains below were found in one sample sequenced in a study of metastatic and nonmetastatic thyroid tumors. From the PCR reads, TCRdb re-called clones with MiXCR. The sample holds about 37,000 clones, approximately 12% seen once. No patient had received any treatment before thyroid surgery. Sequences were obtained from blood. All receptors derive from a female donor with papillary thyroid cancer or a benign thyroid nodule (not recorded which). Some clones in this sample may be carry-over from other donors' samples.

This clone was counted many times. The genes are TRBV12-3 or TRBV12-4 and TRBJ1-1; TRBD1 is a possible D gene (5 bases). With 7 bases removed from V and 7 bases from J, the gap between germline ends came to 16 bases. The CDR3 contains 13 residues. The CDR3 spells CASTWGDGVEAFF. For the CDR3, the DNA is TGTGCCAGCACCTGGGGGGACGGAGTTGAAGCTTTCTTT.

This clone appeared many times. The gene calls are TRBV20-1 and TRBJ2-1; no firm D call. V was trimmed by 6 bases and J by 5 bases, leaving 17 bases between them. There are 14 residues in the CDR3. CDR1 is DFQATT and CDR2 is SNEGSKA in the germline V gene (reference sequence). CDR3 in DNA: TGCAGTGCCCTTGCCCAACGGCGAAACAATGAGCAGTTCTTC. Amino acids: CSALAQRRNNEQFF.

This clone is medium-sized (0.01 to 0.1%) within its sample. The chain combines TRBV12-3 or TRBV12-4 with TRBJ1-2; D ambiguous. This CDR3 has 14 residues. V lost 6 bases and J 7 bases, leaving 18 bases between the germline ends. CDR3 DNA: TGTGCCAGCAGCGACTCCGGGATGCAACCTGGCTACACCTTC. Its protein is CASSDSGMQPGYTF.

Ten or more counts support this clone. The rearrangement uses TRBV27 and TRBJ1-3, with unresolved D. Germline assignment: CDR1 MNHEY and CDR2 SMNVEV (reference sequence). V gave up 0 bases and J gave up 7 bases, with 7 bases separating them. The CDR3 is made up of 13 amino acids. CDR3 residues: CASSLSTGNTIYF. The CDR3 nucleotides are TGTGCCAGCAGTTTATCGACGGGGAACACCATATATTTT.

As to this clone: This CDR3 fails to terminate in the conserved phenylalanine or tryptophan, so it likely reflects a read error. The chain uses TRBV27 and TRBJ2-7; D gene uncertain. The germline V gene encodes CDR1 MNHEY and CDR2 SMNVEV (reference sequence). The CDR3 runs 14 residues. The CDR3 DNA sequence: TGTGCCAGCAGTTTAGGGCCAGCTCCCTACGATCAGTACTTG. It encodes CASSLGPAPYDQYL.

This clone was observed many times. The V and J genes are TRBV4-2 and TRBJ2-1; D may match TRBD1 or TRBD2 (5 bases each). CDR1 and CDR2 (germline): LGHNA, YNFKEQ. The CDR3 is made up of 16 amino acids. Trimming stripped 3 bases from V and 4 bases from J, with 16 bases between. The CDR3 sequence: CASSQDWGMGYNEQFF. Written as DNA, the CDR3 is TGTGCCAGCAGCCAGGACTGGGGCATGGGGTACAATGAGCAGTTCTTC.

The table lists this clone with many counts. This chain uses TRBV20-1 with TRBJ2-7; D is perhaps TRBD2 (6 bases). CDR1 is DFQATT and CDR2 is SNEGSKA in the germline V gene (reference sequence). Trimming removed 2 bases at V and 3 bases at J, with 17 bases between. This CDR3 is 15 amino acids long. CDR3 in DNA: TGCAGTGCTAGAAGATCCGCTAGCGCTTTCTACGAGCAGTACTTC. This codes for CSARRSASAFYEQYF.

This clone was picked up many times. The chain carries TRBV12-3 or TRBV12-4 and TRBJ1-5; D remains unclear. This CDR3 has 13 amino acids. V lost 1 base to trimming and J lost 6 bases, with 7 bases between them. CDR3 in DNA: TGTGCCAGCAGTTTAGAAGGGATTCAGCCCCAGCATTTT. The encoded protein is CASSLEGIQPQHF.

This clone appeared many times. The J gene is TRBJ1-2, the V gene TRBV30, with 10 bases that match TRBD1. Unmatched junction bases numbered 6, after V lost 3 bases and J lost 2 bases. There are 15 residues in the CDR3. In germline, CDR1 is GTSNPN, CDR2 SVGIG (reference sequence). The CDR3 nucleotides read TGTGCCTGGAGCGCCGGACAGGGGGGGAACTATGGCTACACCTTC. Translated, it gives CAWSAGQGGNYGYTF.

In DNA form, the CDR3 reads TGTGCCACCAGTGACTCTCGAGACAGACTTAAGCTGTTTTTT. It yields the protein CATSDSRDRLKLFF. The gene calls are TRBV24-1 and TRBJ2-2; maybe TRBD1 (5 bases). Germline V lookup: CDR1 KGHDR, CDR2 SFDVKD. V was cut by 4 bases and J by 12 bases, with 17 bases left in between. This CDR3 is 14 amino acids long.

The table lists this clone with many counts. This chain connects TRBV6-5 to TRBJ2-5, with D hard to call. V dropped 0 bases and J dropped 2 bases, with 13 bases sitting between them. CDR1 and CDR2 from the germline V gene are MNHEY and SVGAGI. The CDR3 has 16 amino acids. The CDR3 DNA is TGTGCCAGCAGTTACTCGTTATCGGGCGTTCAAGAGACCCAGTACTTC. Translating it yields CASSYSLSGVQETQYF.

This clone has ten or more counts. The rearrangement links TRBV24-1 to TRBJ2-3; weak D call: TRBD2 (5 bases). This CDR3 has 14 residues. Between the trimmed V and J ends, which lost 5 bases and 6 bases, there was a span of 14 bases. Germline V CDR1 and CDR2: KGHDR, SFDVKD. CDR3 in DNA: TGTGCCACCAGTGTTCAGGAGACGGGGGATACGCAGTATTTT. Protein sequence: CATSVQETGDTQYF.

This clone was counted at least ten times. The chain combines TRBV6-1 with TRBJ1-5; D is uncertain. Germline lookup yields CDR1 MNHNS and CDR2 SASEGT. The CDR3 is 17 residues long. V dropped 6 bases and J dropped 0 bases, with 18 bases sitting between them. The CDR3 sequence: CASRPLRPDNSNQPQHF. CDR3 nucleotide sequence: TGTGCCAGCAGACCCCTTCGGCCAGATAATAGCAATCAGCCCCAGCATTTT.